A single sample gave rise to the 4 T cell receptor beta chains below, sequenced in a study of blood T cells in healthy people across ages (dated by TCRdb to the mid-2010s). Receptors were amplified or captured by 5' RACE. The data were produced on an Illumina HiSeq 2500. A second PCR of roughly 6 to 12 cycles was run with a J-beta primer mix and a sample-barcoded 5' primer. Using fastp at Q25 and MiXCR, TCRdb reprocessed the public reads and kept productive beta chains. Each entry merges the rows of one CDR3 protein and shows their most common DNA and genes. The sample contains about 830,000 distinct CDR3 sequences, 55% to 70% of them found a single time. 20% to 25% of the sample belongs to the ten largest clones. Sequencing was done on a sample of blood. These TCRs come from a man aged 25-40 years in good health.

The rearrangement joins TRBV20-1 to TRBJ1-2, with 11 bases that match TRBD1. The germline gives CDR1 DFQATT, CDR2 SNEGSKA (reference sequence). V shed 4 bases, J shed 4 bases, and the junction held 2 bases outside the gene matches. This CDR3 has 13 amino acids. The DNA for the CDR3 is TGCAGTGCTACCGGGACAGGGGGCTATGGCTACACCTTC. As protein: CSATGTGGYGYTF.

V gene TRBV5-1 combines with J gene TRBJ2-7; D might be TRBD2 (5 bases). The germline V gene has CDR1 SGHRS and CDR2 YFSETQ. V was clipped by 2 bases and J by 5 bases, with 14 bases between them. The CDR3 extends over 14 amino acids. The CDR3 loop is CASSFPGPGDEQYF. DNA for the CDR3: TGCGCCAGCAGCTTCCCGGGCCCCGGGGACGAGCAGTACTTC.

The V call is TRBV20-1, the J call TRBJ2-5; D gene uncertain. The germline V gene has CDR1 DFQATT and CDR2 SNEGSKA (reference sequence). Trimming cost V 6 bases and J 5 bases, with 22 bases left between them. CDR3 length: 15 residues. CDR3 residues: CSATKTDAGVETQYF. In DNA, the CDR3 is TGCAGTGCCACAAAAACGGACGCTGGGGTGGAGACCCAGTACTTC.

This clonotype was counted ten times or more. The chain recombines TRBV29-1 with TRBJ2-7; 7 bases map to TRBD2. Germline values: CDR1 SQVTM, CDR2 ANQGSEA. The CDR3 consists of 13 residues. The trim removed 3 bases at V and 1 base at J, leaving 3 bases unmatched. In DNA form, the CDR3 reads TGCAGCGTTGAGAGCGGGGTATCCTACGAGCAGTACTTC. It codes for CSVESGVSYEQYF.